These T cell receptor beta chains were read from a single sample in a study of cytomegalovirus exposure and HLA in healthy donors. Measured with immunoSEQ multiplex PCR; TCRdb has only the in-frame clones, and not every one. The sample has more than 150,000 clones, around 80% seen once; the top ten hold about 8%. The sequenced sample consisted of PBMCs. These receptors were collected from a woman between 40 and 50 years old in good health and CMV-seropositive. Both conserved end residues are part of each CDR3. The D gene is left open where the match is weak. Expanded clones are given a class, and other clones once, few, many or no size at all.

TRBV5-1,TRBJ1-1,-,TRBD1,CASSLFRGTGHSEAFF,TGCGCCAGCAGCTTGTTTCGGGGGACAGGGCACTCTGAAGCTTTCTTT
TRBV5-1,TRBJ2-3,once,-,CASSLYAGSGNTQYF,TGCGCCAGCAGCTTATATGCGGGAAGTGGCAATACGCAGTATTTT
TRBV15,TRBJ1-1,-,-,CATSRDVGREGEAFF,TGTGCCACCAGCAGAGATGTTGGTAGGGAGGGTGAAGCTTTCTTT
TRBV6-5,TRBJ2-7,-,TRBD1,CASSSPTTGLAEQYF,TGTGCCAGCAGTTCCCCAACGACAGGGCTAGCCGAGCAGTACTTC
TRBV7-2,TRBJ1-6,-,-,CASSLQGRVGLNSPLHF,TGTGCCAGCAGCTTACAGGGCCGCGTGGGCCTAAATTCACCCCTCCACTTT
TRBV27,TRBJ1-5,few,-,CASSFQGGGQPQHF,TGTGCCAGCAGTTTTCAGGGAGGAGGACAGCCCCAGCATTTT
TRBV5-5,TRBJ1-1,-,-,CASSLAFYKGLEHTEAFF,TGTGCCAGCAGCTTGGCCTTTTATAAGGGGTTAGAACACACTGAAGCTTTCTTT
TRBV28,TRBJ2-5,-,-,CASSPQTAYQETQYF,TGTGCCAGCAGTCCGCAGACAGCTTATCAAGAGACCCAGTACTTC
TRBV4-1,TRBJ2-7,once,-,CASSSTTGGVTHEQYF,TGCGCCAGCAGTTCCACTACAGGGGGGGTTACCCACGAGCAGTACTTC
TRBV28,TRBJ1-5,-,TRBD1,CASSNTGGDQPQHF,TGTGCCAGCAGCAATACAGGGGGTGACCAGCCCCAGCATTTT
TRBV7-2,TRBJ1-5,-,-,CASSRGLGNQPQHF,TGTGCCAGCAGCCGGGGTCTGGGCAATCAGCCCCAGCATTTT
TRBV6-5,TRBJ2-7,-,TRBD1,CASSYSRTGGYEQYF,TGTGCCAGCAGTTACTCAAGGACAGGGGGCTACGAGCAGTACTTC
TRBV27,TRBJ2-2,-,TRBD1,CASSLGTGNPGYTGELFF,TGTGCCAGCAGTTTAGGGACAGGGAACCCTGGGTACACCGGGGAGCTGTTTTTT
TRBV27,TRBJ2-7,few,-,CASSPTRLGFSYEQYF,TGTGCCAGCAGTCCAACCCGACTAGGGTTCTCCTACGAGCAGTACTTC